The rows below give T cell receptor beta chains drawn from one sample of a study of T-cell memory formation after mild COVID-19. Each CDR3 protein gets one entry after TCRdb re-called the 5' RACE reads with MiXCR. Seen here are around 120,000 distinct CDR3 sequences, about 17% observed once, and the top ten hold around 13%. Sequenced input: PBMCs or a T cell subset sorted from them (not recorded which). The receptors originated from an adult woman who had mild COVID-19 (a few samples of this study predate the infection). Cell type and time point are not known. The CDR3 runs from the conserved cysteine through the conserved F or W. The order of the fields is CDR3 protein, clone size, V gene, J gene. Clone size is not always given. Where it is, it says once, few, many or a class for expanded clones.

CDR3aa: CAISAKGADNEQFF
abundance: many
v_gene: TRBV10-3
j_gene: TRBJ2-1

CDR3aa: CASSQDRGGGYNEQFF
abundance: -
v_gene: TRBV4-3
j_gene: TRBJ2-1

CDR3aa: CASSVDPEGKYGYTF
abundance: -
v_gene: TRBV9
j_gene: TRBJ1-2

CDR3aa: CAIRKGDGYNEQFF
abundance: -
v_gene: TRBV10-3
j_gene: TRBJ2-1

CDR3aa: CASSTVSNTGELFF
abundance: -
v_gene: TRBV19
j_gene: TRBJ2-2

CDR3aa: CASSQRSGSGGETQYF
abundance: few
v_gene: TRBV4-1
j_gene: TRBJ2-5

CDR3aa: CASRRQGSSVTEAFF
abundance: many
v_gene: TRBV12-3/TRBV12-4
j_gene: TRBJ1-1

CDR3aa: CASRVQGAPGEKLFF
abundance: many
v_gene: TRBV4-1
j_gene: TRBJ1-4

CDR3aa: CASSARGEGTEAFF
abundance: -
v_gene: TRBV18
j_gene: TRBJ1-1

CDR3aa: CASAQDQETQYF
abundance: -
v_gene: TRBV5-1
j_gene: TRBJ2-5

CDR3aa: CASSLVATNTEAFF
abundance: few
v_gene: TRBV5-1
j_gene: TRBJ1-1

CDR3aa: CASSTRTGGPPETQYF
abundance: few
v_gene: TRBV12-3/TRBV12-4
j_gene: TRBJ2-5

CDR3aa: CASSYWDRGSYEQYF
abundance: -
v_gene: TRBV5-6
j_gene: TRBJ2-7

CDR3aa: CASRRTTYNEQFF
abundance: many
v_gene: TRBV6-5
j_gene: TRBJ2-1

CDR3aa: CASSNGWGTLRSPLHF
abundance: -
v_gene: TRBV5-1
j_gene: TRBJ1-6

CDR3aa: CASSLERGWEQYF
abundance: many
v_gene: TRBV5-6
j_gene: TRBJ2-7

CDR3aa: CASTPDSSGANVLTF
abundance: -
v_gene: TRBV19
j_gene: TRBJ2-6

CDR3aa: CASSSMGPGQGARAYF
abundance: few
v_gene: TRBV5-1
j_gene: TRBJ2-4

CDR3aa: CASSLDLAGGVFF
abundance: few
v_gene: TRBV7-9
j_gene: TRBJ2-1

CDR3aa: CASSLPTGGYGYTF
abundance: -
v_gene: TRBV7-2
j_gene: TRBJ1-2

CDR3aa: CASRLPGRGFHEQYF
abundance: few
v_gene: TRBV7-9
j_gene: TRBJ2-7

CDR3aa: CASSQTGTGVTGELFF
abundance: -
v_gene: TRBV4-1
j_gene: TRBJ2-2

CDR3aa: CASSASGTGSYEQYF
abundance: few
v_gene: TRBV25-1
j_gene: TRBJ2-7

CDR3aa: CSVVHRGDEQFF
abundance: -
v_gene: TRBV29-1
j_gene: TRBJ2-1

CDR3aa: CSASPGPKNIQYF
abundance: -
v_gene: TRBV20-1
j_gene: TRBJ2-4

CDR3aa: CASSLSTDTGELFF
abundance: many
v_gene: TRBV5-1
j_gene: TRBJ2-2

CDR3aa: CASSFGQRYNEQFF
abundance: -
v_gene: TRBV5-6
j_gene: TRBJ2-1

CDR3aa: CASSPGTGTYGYTF
abundance: few
v_gene: TRBV6-1
j_gene: TRBJ1-2

CDR3aa: CSFRDRGYNEQFF
abundance: few
v_gene: TRBV29-1
j_gene: TRBJ2-1

CDR3aa: CADSDLAKTQYF
abundance: -
v_gene: TRBV2
j_gene: TRBJ2-5

CDR3aa: CASSGDSLGEQYF
abundance: -
v_gene: TRBV9
j_gene: TRBJ2-7

CDR3aa: CATSDSGPYNEQFF
abundance: -
v_gene: TRBV24-1
j_gene: TRBJ2-1

CDR3aa: CATSQGNTEAFF
abundance: -
v_gene: TRBV15
j_gene: TRBJ1-1

CDR3aa: CATRGTGLVGETQYF
abundance: -
v_gene: TRBV24-1
j_gene: TRBJ2-5

CDR3aa: CASSSLSGGSRDTQYF
abundance: -
v_gene: TRBV11-2
j_gene: TRBJ2-3

CDR3aa: CAAGELGEQFF
abundance: -
v_gene: TRBV24-1
j_gene: TRBJ2-1

CDR3aa: CASSPLPGQGKDTQYF
abundance: -
v_gene: TRBV18
j_gene: TRBJ2-3

CDR3aa: CASSLQQGAEQYF
abundance: few
v_gene: TRBV18
j_gene: TRBJ2-7

CDR3aa: CASSETYVGETQYF
abundance: -
v_gene: TRBV6-1
j_gene: TRBJ2-5

CDR3aa: CASSFSGSGQETQYF
abundance: few
v_gene: TRBV7-6
j_gene: TRBJ2-5

CDR3aa: CASSEGRPMAQYF
abundance: many
v_gene: TRBV5-1
j_gene: TRBJ2-5

CDR3aa: CASSWGQGAWTEAFF
abundance: few
v_gene: TRBV5-1
j_gene: TRBJ1-1

CDR3aa: CASSLGDRTPSPLHF
abundance: -
v_gene: TRBV7-2
j_gene: TRBJ1-6

CDR3aa: CASSPRGEQYF
abundance: -
v_gene: TRBV7-3
j_gene: TRBJ2-7

CDR3aa: CASSGFGLLNTGELFF
abundance: -
v_gene: TRBV2
j_gene: TRBJ2-2

CDR3aa: CASRTTGQRSYEQYF
abundance: many
v_gene: TRBV27
j_gene: TRBJ2-7

CDR3aa: CASSFRPGGNSPLHF
abundance: -
v_gene: TRBV7-2
j_gene: TRBJ1-6

CDR3aa: CASSPTGYEQYF
abundance: few
v_gene: TRBV6-5
j_gene: TRBJ2-7

CDR3aa: CASSTRQVLNTGELFF
abundance: -
v_gene: TRBV9
j_gene: TRBJ2-2

CDR3aa: CSASSAGGTDTQYF
abundance: few
v_gene: TRBV20-1
j_gene: TRBJ2-3

CDR3aa: CVSSFTSGGSADTQYF
abundance: -
v_gene: TRBV7-8
j_gene: TRBJ2-3